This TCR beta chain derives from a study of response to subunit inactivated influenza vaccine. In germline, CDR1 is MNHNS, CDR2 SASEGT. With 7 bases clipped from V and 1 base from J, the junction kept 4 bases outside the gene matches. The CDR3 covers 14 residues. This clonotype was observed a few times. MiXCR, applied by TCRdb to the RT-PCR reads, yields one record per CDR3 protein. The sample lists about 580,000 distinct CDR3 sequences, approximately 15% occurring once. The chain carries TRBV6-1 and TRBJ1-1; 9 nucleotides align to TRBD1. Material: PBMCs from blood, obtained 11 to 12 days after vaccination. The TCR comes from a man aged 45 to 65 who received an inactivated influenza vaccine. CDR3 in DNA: TGTGCCAGCACTCCGGGACAGGGGAACACTGAAGCTTTCTTT. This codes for CASTPGQGNTEAFF.